This TCR beta chain derives from a study of T cell responses to AZD1222 COVID-19 vaccine. The CDR3 is 13 amino acids. Germline trimming cut 6 bases from V and 3 bases from J; bases unmatched to any gene: 2. TCRdb keeps only in-frame clones here, not all; method: immunoSEQ multiplex PCR. The sample includes some 120,000 clones, 85% to 90% of them seen just once. Notes on the study in general: In a largely white British group with more females than males, clonal diversity was possibly underestimated. Variant regions that are unmutated are reportedly the target of nearly half of spike-specific TCRs. Spike regions recognized by vaccine-associated CD4 TCRs spanned the protein, led by 160-218 and 743-854.

With respect to this clone: Its matching antigen is unknown.

This rearrangement joins TRBV12-3 or TRBV12-4 to TRBJ1-5; 7 nucleotides match TRBD1. The receptor was isolated from an adult in good health. The starting material was peripheral blood, obtained on day 0 of AZD1222 vaccination. CDR3 protein: CASRQGFNQPQHF. The CDR3 coding sequence is TGTGCCAGCAGACAGGGGTTCAATCAGCCCCAGCATTTT.